The clone carrying this T cell receptor beta chain was seen only a few times. Its matching antigen is unknown. The data originate from a study of T cells in Graves' hyperthyroidism and ophthalmopathy. Amplification targeted TCR beta CDR3 regions from RNA transcripts. First-round RT-PCR with HTBI primers amplified the TCR CDR3 region. TCRdb redid the calling of the multiplex PCR reads with MiXCR, one entry per CDR3 protein. The sample shows 490,000 or so distinct CDR3 sequences, approximately 20% of them seen only once. Whole-study findings and limits: Blood samples included most of the expanded thyroid clonotypes exceeding 0.001.

The sequence derives from a man in his forties with Graves' ophthalmopathy. Sequencing input: blood.

The CDR3: CATSDLTSGSRGEQFF. CDR3 nucleotides: TGTGCCACCAGTGATTTGACTAGCGGGAGTCGGGGTGAGCAGTTCTTC. The chain employs TRBV24-1 and TRBJ2-1; TRBD2 matches 11 bases. The junction had 6 bases not matched to a gene; V was cut back by 0 bases and J by 9 bases. This CDR3 is built from 16 residues. The germline V gene has CDR1 KGHDR and CDR2 SFDVKD.